These 14 T cell receptor beta chains originate from one sample sequenced in a study of T-cell memory formation after mild COVID-19. MiXCR, applied by TCRdb to the 5' RACE reads, yields one record per CDR3 protein. The repertoire holds around 530,000 distinct CDR3 sequences, with less than 25% as singletons. Sequencing used PBMCs or a T cell subset sorted from them (not recorded which). These receptors came from an adult woman who had mild COVID-19 (a few samples of this study predate the infection). Cell type and time point are not known.

This clonotype was found a few times. The chain links TRBV20-1 to TRBJ2-2; 11 nucleotides line up with TRBD2. The CDR3 has 18 amino acids. Germline V gives CDR1 DFQATT, CDR2 SNEGSKA (reference sequence). Trimming cost V 0 bases and J 7 bases; bases outside gene matches: 13. In nucleotides, the CDR3 is TGCAGTGCTAGAGATTCGTTCACTAGCGGGAGCAGAGGCGGGGAGCTGTTTTTT. Protein sequence: CSARDSFTSGSRGGELFF.

This chain joins TRBV6-5 and TRBJ2-1; 12 bases are a match to TRBD2. The junction had 8 bases not matched to a gene; V was cut back by 5 bases and J by 0 bases. Germline V gene data show CDR1 as MNHEY and CDR2 as SVGAGI. The CDR3 length is 18 residues. The CDR3 coding sequence is TGTGCCAGCAGTAAATCTAGCGGGGGGGCCCTCTCCTACAATGAGCAGTTCTTC. Encoded protein: CASSKSSGGALSYNEQFF.

The rearrangement uses TRBV19 and TRBJ2-6; no clear D gene. The CDR3 is 14 residues long. CDR1 is LNHDA, CDR2 SQIVND, per germline (reference sequence). The ends were cut back, 6 bases at V and 0 bases at J, with 6 bases in the middle. The DNA for the CDR3 is TGTGCCAGTAGCAAAGTCTCTGGGGCCAACGTCCTGACTTTC. It yields the protein CASSKVSGANVLTF.

This chain joins TRBV18 and TRBJ1-2; TRBD1 agrees at 8 bases. The CDR3 is 17 residues long. The V and J ends lost 3 bases and 3 bases, in that order; junction bases with no gene match: 12. Germline-derived CDR1 and CDR2 are KGHSH and LQKENI. The CDR3 sequence: CASSPPRRDRMHYGYTF. CDR3 DNA: TGTGCCAGCTCACCCCCCCGGAGGGACAGGATGCACTATGGCTACACCTTC.

The rearrangement uses TRBV4-3 and TRBJ2-7, with a tentative D call TRBD1 (6 bases). The CDR3 is 15 amino acids. V was clipped by 0 bases and J by 4 bases, with 13 bases between them. CDR1 and CDR2 from the germline V gene are LGHNA and YSLEER. CDR3 in DNA: TGCGCCAGCAGCCAAGAGTCAGGGGAGAGGTACGAGCAGTACTTC. It yields the protein CASSQESGERYEQYF.

This clonotype was found many times. This chain uses TRBV6-6 with TRBJ2-1; possibly TRBD2 for D (6 bases). The CDR3 has 14 amino acids. The germline V and J ends were trimmed by 6 bases and 2 bases, with 11 bases remaining between them. Germline V lookup: CDR1 MNHNY, CDR2 SVGAGI (reference sequence). CDR3 protein: CASSWTKTYNEQFF. Written as DNA, the CDR3 is TGTGCCAGCAGCTGGACTAAGACCTACAATGAGCAGTTCTTC.

This clonotype came up a few times. The chain couples TRBV6-5 to TRBJ2-7; 7 bases map to TRBD2. J was trimmed by 6 bases and V by 6 bases; bases with no gene match: 17. This CDR3 spans 16 amino acids. Germline V lookup: CDR1 MNHEY, CDR2 SVGAGI. The CDR3 DNA follows: TGTGCCAGCAGCGAAATCCTAGCGGAATTCCTAGGCGAGCAGTACTTC. This translates into CASSEILAEFLGEQYF.

The CDR3 region has the DNA TGTGCCAGCAAAAATGAGTGGGGGGTTGGCACTGAAGCTTTCTTT. Residues: CASKNEWGVGTEAFF. The genes are TRBV6-4 and TRBJ1-1, with D tentatively TRBD1 (5 bases). Trimming shortened V by 7 bases and J by 4 bases, and 19 bases separated the two germline ends. Germline-derived CDR1 and CDR2 are MRHNA and SNTAGT. The CDR3 spans 15 residues.

The chain uses TRBV7-2 and TRBJ1-1, with D unclear. This CDR3 has 13 amino acids. V gave up 4 bases and J gave up 10 bases, with 16 bases separating them. Germline assignment: CDR1 SGHTA and CDR2 FQGNSA. Here the CDR3 DNA reads TGTGCCAGCAGCTCTTCCGACGCAGCTAGAGCTTTCTTT. Its protein is CASSSSDAARAFF.

This clonotype was seen more than once but under ten times. The gene calls are TRBV5-5 and TRBJ2-1; possibly TRBD1 for D (6 bases). Trimming removed 0 bases at V and 7 bases at J, with 11 bases between. Germline loops: CDR1 SGHKS, CDR2 YYEKEE (reference sequence). The CDR3 runs to 14 residues. In DNA, the CDR3 is TGTGCCAGCAGCTTGGCCAGGGGTAAAAATGAGCAGTTCTTC. As protein: CASSLARGKNEQFF.

The rearrangement joins TRBV20-1 to TRBJ2-7, with TRBD1 as a possible D gene (6 bases). Germline V gene data show CDR1 as DFQATT and CDR2 as SNEGSKA (reference sequence). The CDR3 loop spans 13 amino acids. Trimming removed 0 bases at V and 5 bases at J, with 11 bases between. Here the CDR3 DNA reads TGCAGTGCTAGAGATTACAGGGTAGACGAGCAGTACTTC. This encodes CSARDYRVDEQYF.

This clonotype was detected only a few times. The V and J genes are TRBV29-1 and TRBJ2-1, with 8 bases matching TRBD1. The CDR3 runs to 13 residues. After removal of 4 bases from V and 6 bases from J, the junction contained 5 bases not matched to a gene. Germline assignment: CDR1 SQVTM and CDR2 ANQGSEA. The CDR3 region has the DNA TGCAGCGTTGCCGGACAGGGAGGCAATGAGCAGTTCTTC. Protein: CSVAGQGGNEQFF.

This clonotype showed up just a few times. The rearrangement uses TRBV4-1 and TRBJ1-2; TRBD1 aligns across 8 bases. Looked up from germline, CDR1 is MGHRA and CDR2 is YSYEKL. The CDR3 length is 16 residues. With V trimmed by 3 bases and J by 5 bases, 11 bases remained unmatched. The CDR3 DNA is TGCGCCAGCAGCCACACTTCGACAGGGGCCTCTTATGGCTACACCTTC. It codes for CASSHTSTGASYGYTF.

The chain links TRBV18 to TRBJ2-1; no reliable D call. V gave up 0 bases and J gave up 5 bases, with 8 bases separating them. Germline V CDR1 and CDR2: KGHSH, LQKENI. CDR3 length equals 14 residues. This CDR3 reads CASSPPVSNNEQFF. As DNA, the CDR3 is TGTGCCAGCTCACCACCCGTGAGTAACAATGAGCAGTTCTTC. Using reference TRBV18 and TRBJ2-1 for the parts outside the CDR3, the full variable domain is NAGVMQNPRHLVRRRGQEARLRCSPMKGHSHVYWYRQLPEEGLKFMVYLQKENIIDESGMPKERFSAEFPKEGPSILRIQQVVRGDSAAYFCASSPPVSNNEQFFGPGTRLTVL.